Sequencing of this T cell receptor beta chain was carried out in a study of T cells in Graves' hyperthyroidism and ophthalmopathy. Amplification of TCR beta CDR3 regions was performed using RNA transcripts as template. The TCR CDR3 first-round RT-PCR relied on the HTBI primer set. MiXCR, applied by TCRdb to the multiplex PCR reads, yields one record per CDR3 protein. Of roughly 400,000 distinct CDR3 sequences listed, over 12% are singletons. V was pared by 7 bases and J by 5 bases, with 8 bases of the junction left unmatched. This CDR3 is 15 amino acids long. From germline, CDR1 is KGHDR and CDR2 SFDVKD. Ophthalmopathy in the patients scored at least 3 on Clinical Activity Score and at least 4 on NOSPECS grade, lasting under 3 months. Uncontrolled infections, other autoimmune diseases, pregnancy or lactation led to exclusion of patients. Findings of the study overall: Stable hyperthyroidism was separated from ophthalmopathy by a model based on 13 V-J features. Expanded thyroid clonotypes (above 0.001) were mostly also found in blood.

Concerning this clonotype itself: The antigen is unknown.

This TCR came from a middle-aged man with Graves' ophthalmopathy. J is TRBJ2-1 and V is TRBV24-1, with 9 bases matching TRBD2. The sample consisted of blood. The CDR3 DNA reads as TGTGCCACCAGGACTAGCGGAACACCTAACAATGAGCAGTTCTTC. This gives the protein CATRTSGTPNNEQFF.